The 27 T cell receptor beta chains presented below share a single source sample, sequenced in a study of regulatory and conventional T cells in RAG deficiency. Genomic DNA came from blood conventional CD4+ T cells gated CD25-low CD127-high. Method: immunoSEQ multiplex PCR; TCRdb's copy keeps in-frame clones and lacks some. The sample holds about 29,000 clones, 90% to 95% seen once. Another study also made use of these data, one on regulatory T cells. As reported in that work: Primers: 52 TRBV forward and 13 TRBJ reverse.

Sample: CD25- CD4+ T cells sorted from blood. These receptors originate from a human donor in good health.

About this clone itself: The same CDR3 can be traced to other DNA sequences in this sample. The chain recombines TRBV9 with TRBJ1-6, with TRBD1 matching 8 bases. This CDR3 is 15 amino acids long. V trimming: 3 bases; J trimming: 7 bases; junction bases outside the gene matches: 6. The germline V gene encodes CDR1 SGDLS and CDR2 YYNGEE. CDR3 protein: CASSGQGSGNSPLHF. The CDR3 DNA follows: TGTGCCAGCAGCGGACAGGGGTCGGGGAATTCACCCCTCCACTTT.

The chain is built from TRBV10-3 and TRBJ1-2; TRBD1 aligns across 7 bases. Germline V CDR1 and CDR2: ENHRY, SYGVKD. This CDR3 spans 13 amino acids. V lost 6 bases, J lost 8 bases, and 9 bases stayed unmatched. The CDR3 coding sequence is TGTGCCATCAGCACAACAGGGGCGGACGGCTACACCTTC. Translating it yields CAISTTGADGYTF.

J is TRBJ2-3 and V is TRBV29-1; TRBD1 matches at 7 bases. The V segment lost 2 bases and the J segment 6 bases; nucleotides outside the gene matches: 14. CDR1 and CDR2 from the germline V gene are SQVTM and ANQGSEA. The CDR3 is 16 residues long. The CDR3, as DNA: TGCAGCGTTGAAAAGGTCGTGGGCGGCAGGGGGGATACGCAGTATTTT. Translation gives CSVEKVVGGRGDTQYF.

The genes are TRBV10-2 and TRBJ1-2; D gene ambiguous. Trimming took 6 bases from V and 0 from J, leaving 5 bases between them. The CDR3 runs 12 residues. Germline-derived CDR1 and CDR2 are WSHSY and SAAADI. The CDR3 region has the DNA TGCGCCAGCAGGGACTCTAACTATGGCTACACCTTC. Encoded protein: CASRDSNYGYTF.

The chain joins TRBV18 to TRBJ2-1; 12 bases align to TRBD2. In germline, CDR1 is KGHSH, CDR2 LQKENI. The V segment lost 3 bases and the J segment 0 bases; nucleotides outside the gene matches: 9. The CDR3 totals 19 residues. The DNA for the CDR3 is TGTGCCAGCTCACCCCTCAGTCTAGCGGGGGGGAGCTCCTACAATGAGCAGTTCTTC. Translated, it gives CASSPLSLAGGSSYNEQFF.

The genes are TRBV30 and TRBJ1-4; 9 bases are shared with TRBD1. This CDR3 has 16 amino acids. Germline V lookup: CDR1 GTSNPN, CDR2 SVGIG (reference sequence). Trimming took 1 base from V and 6 from J; bases not matched to a gene: 9. CDR3 DNA sequence: TGTGCCTGGAGTGGACCGAAACAGGGGGCGTATGAAAAACTGTTTTTT. Translating gives CAWSGPKQGAYEKLFF.

The rearrangement uses TRBV10-1 and TRBJ2-2; D gene unclear. Trimming stripped 0 bases from V and 7 bases from J, with 9 bases between. The germline V gene encodes CDR1 WNHNN and CDR2 SYGVQD (reference sequence). This CDR3 is built from 14 residues. The CDR3 region is CASSESTISGELFF. CDR3 nucleotides: TGCGCCAGCAGTGAGTCCACTATTAGCGGGGAGCTGTTTTTT.

V and J are TRBV28 and TRBJ1-2; possible D gene TRBD1, 6 bases. The CDR3 covers 16 residues. Germline V gene sequence: CDR1 MDHEN, CDR2 SYDVKM. Trimming took 3 bases from V and 0 from J, leaving 14 bases between them. CDR3 sequence (DNA): TGTGCCAGCAGTTTGGTAGGGACACCAGCTAACTATGGCTACACCTTC. As protein: CASSLVGTPANYGYTF.

V is TRBV13 and J is TRBJ1-4; 7 bases fit TRBD1. The V and J ends lost 6 bases and 0 bases, in that order; junction bases with no gene match: 10. There are 17 residues in the CDR3. Germline CDR1 reads PRHDT; CDR2 reads FYEKMQ (reference sequence). The CDR3 here is CASRGGGNTATNEKLFF. Here the CDR3 DNA reads TGTGCCAGCAGAGGAGGGGGCAACACTGCAACTAATGAAAAACTGTTTTTT.

The V gene is TRBV5-1, the J gene TRBJ1-1; possible D gene TRBD1, 6 bases. CDR1 and CDR2 (germline): SGHRS, YFSETQ. Trimming left V 4 bases short and J 5 bases short, with 21 bases between. This CDR3 comprises 16 residues. The CDR3 sequence: CASSQDGTLGGTEAFF. CDR3 in DNA: TGCGCCAGCAGCCAGGACGGAACCCTAGGGGGAACTGAAGCTTTCTTT. The complete variable domain, with remaining parts taken from reference TRBV5-1 and TRBJ1-1, reads KAGVTQTPRYLIKTRGQQVTLSCSPISGHRSVSWYQQTPGQGLQFLFEYFSETQRNKGNFPGRFSGRQFSNSRSEMNVSTLELGDSALYLCASSQDGTLGGTEAFFGQGTRLTVV.

In nucleotides, the CDR3 is TGTGCCAGTAGTATAGATCACGCGGAAGATACGCAGTATTTT. The encoded protein is CASSIDHAEDTQYF. The V gene is TRBV19, the J gene TRBJ2-3; no reliable D call. The V and J ends lost 0 bases and 5 bases respectively, with 9 bases between them. Germline CDR1 reads LNHDA; CDR2 reads SQIVND (reference sequence). The CDR3 contains 14 residues.

This clone occurred once. The rearrangement joins TRBV6-6 to TRBJ2-1, with TRBD1 as a possible D gene (6 bases). The CDR3 covers 13 residues. Trimming removed 7 bases at V and 4 bases at J, with 11 bases between. The germline V gene encodes CDR1 MNHNY and CDR2 SVGAGI (reference sequence). CDR3 sequence reads: CASNLGQYNEQFF. CDR3 nucleotides: TGTGCCAGCAACCTGGGACAATACAATGAGCAGTTCTTC.

This rearrangement joins TRBV10-1 to TRBJ2-1, with 9 bases fitting TRBD2. The CDR3 consists of 15 residues. Per germline, CDR1 WNHNN and CDR2 SYGVQD (reference sequence). Trimming cost V 5 bases and J 6 bases; bases outside gene matches: 8. DNA for the CDR3: TGCGCCAGCAGTCCCCGCGGGACTAGCATCAATGAGCAGTTCTTC. Its translation is CASSPRGTSINEQFF.

This chain links TRBV19 with TRBJ2-2; D unresolved. The CDR3 contains 13 residues. Trimming removed 3 bases from V and 11 bases from J, with 13 bases in between. Germline CDR1 and CDR2: LNHDA and SQIVND (reference sequence). The CDR3 is CASSIETFPELFF. CDR3 in DNA: TGTGCCAGTAGTATTGAGACTTTTCCCGAGCTGTTTTTT.

The chain is built from TRBV10-3 and TRBJ1-3, with 7 positions matching TRBD1. The CDR3 has 15 amino acids. Germline CDR1 and CDR2: ENHRY and SYGVKD. V lost 5 bases to trimming and J lost 4 bases; unmatched junction nucleotides: 8. The CDR3 protein is CAISRTGTLGNTIYF. CDR3 nucleotides: TGTGCCATCAGTAGGACAGGAACCCTAGGAAACACCATATATTTT.

The table lists this clone with a few counts. The chain links TRBV19 to TRBJ1-4, with TRBD1 identical over 7 bases. The CDR3 has 20 amino acids. Trimming removed 5 bases from V and 7 bases from J; junction bases left unmatched: 25. CDR1 is LNHDA and CDR2 is SQIVND in the germline V gene (reference sequence). CDR3: CASSGSGTGAPLRKFEKLFF. The CDR3, as DNA: TGTGCCAGTAGTGGATCCGGAACAGGGGCTCCTCTACGGAAGTTTGAAAAACTGTTTTTT.

The chain recombines TRBV5-1 with TRBJ2-1; weak D call: TRBD1 (6 bases). The germline V gene encodes CDR1 SGHRS and CDR2 YFSETQ. This CDR3 spans 15 amino acids. The V end lost 0 bases, the J end lost 5 bases, and 12 bases lay between the germline ends. CDR3 amino acids: CASSLDGQHNNEQFF. For the CDR3, the DNA is TGCGCCAGCAGCTTGGACGGACAGCATAACAATGAGCAGTTCTTC.

This rearrangement joins TRBV10-1 to TRBJ2-1, with 9 bases identical to TRBD1. With 6 bases clipped from V and 6 bases from J, the junction kept 6 bases outside the gene matches. Germline CDR1 WNHNN, CDR2 SYGVQD (reference sequence). The CDR3 is 14 residues long. Written as DNA, the CDR3 is TGCGCCAGCAGGGGGACAGGGTCATGCAATGAGCAGTTCTTC. It encodes CASRGTGSCNEQFF.

Remarks on this clone: One end of the junction is discordant with germline, which a read error may explain. The same CDR3 arises from other DNA sequences in this sample as well. The chain combines TRBV10-1 with TRBJ1-6; TRBD1 aligns across 9 bases. The CDR3 contains 14 residues. The germline V gene has CDR1 WNHNN and CDR2 SYGVQD (reference sequence). In nucleotides, the CDR3 is TGCGCCAGCATTGGGACAGGGCTAAATTCCCCCCTCCACTTT. Translated, it gives CASIGTGLNSPLHF.

The rearrangement joins TRBV21-1 to TRBJ2-3; no check of the table's D call, TRBD2, against the DNA was made. TRBV21-1 is reported as a pseudogene. The CDR3 runs to 16 residues. In nucleotides, the CDR3 is TGTGCCAGCAGCACTCTTCAGCGGGGGCCCCGAGATACGCAGTATTTT. It yields the protein CASSTLQRGPRDTQYF.

The chain couples TRBV7-2 to TRBJ1-2, with a tentative D call TRBD1 (6 bases). Germline loops: CDR1 SGHTA, CDR2 FQGNSA. Trimming left V 5 bases short and J 4 bases short, with 20 bases between. The CDR3 is 16 amino acids. The CDR3 DNA reads TGTGCCAGCAGCCCTTCGGTCCGGGACACCCTCTATGGCTACACCTTC. It is translated as CASSPSVRDTLYGYTF.

The sample holds one count of this clone. This sequence joins TRBV5-1 and TRBJ2-3; D perhaps matches TRBD1 (5 bases). The germline V gene has CDR1 SGHRS and CDR2 YFSETQ. V gave up 4 bases and J gave up 7 bases, with 16 bases separating them. There are 14 residues in the CDR3. The chain's CDR3 is CASSPRVGVNTQYF. The CDR3 region has the DNA TGCGCCAGCAGCCCCAGGGTGGGCGTGAATACGCAGTATTTT.

The chain combines TRBV6-6 with TRBJ2-3, with a weak D call TRBD1 (6 bases). Trimming removed 2 bases from V and 1 base from J, with 10 bases in between. The CDR3 contains 15 residues. Germline V gene sequence: CDR1 MNHNY, CDR2 SVGAGI (reference sequence). CDR3 in DNA: TGTGCCAGCAGTTACAGGGGGAAGGGCACAGATACGCAGTATTTT. Its protein is CASSYRGKGTDTQYF.

V usage is TRBV6-1 and J usage is TRBJ1-1; 9 positions agree with TRBD1. Trimming cost V 4 bases and J 1 base; bases outside gene matches: 1. Per germline, CDR1 MNHNS and CDR2 SASEGT. The CDR3 runs 14 residues. CDR3 in amino acids: CASSAGQGNTEAFF. The CDR3 region has the DNA TGTGCCAGCAGTGCGGGACAGGGGAACACTGAAGCTTTCTTT.

This clone came up once. The chain has TRBV19 and TRBJ2-7; tentative D call: TRBD1 (6 bases). The germline V and J ends were trimmed by 2 bases and 4 bases, with 12 bases remaining between them. CDR3 size: 14 residues. Germline CDR1 and CDR2: LNHDA and SQIVND (reference sequence). The CDR3 is CASSIRQDQYEQYF. The CDR3 DNA follows: TGTGCCAGTAGTATACGACAGGACCAGTACGAGCAGTACTTC.

The chain combines TRBV28 with TRBJ1-1; D gene uncertain. V shed 4 bases and J shed 1 base, with 13 bases lying between them. This CDR3 contains 15 residues. CDR1 and CDR2 (germline): MDHEN, SYDVKM. The CDR3 sequence is CASSYVIWRNTEAFF. The CDR3 DNA reads as TGTGCCAGCAGTTATGTCATCTGGAGGAACACTGAAGCTTTCTTT.

V and J are TRBV28 and TRBJ1-2; 9 bases map to TRBD1. Trimming cost V 6 bases and J 4 bases; bases outside gene matches: 6. The germline V gene has CDR1 MDHEN and CDR2 SYDVKM. This CDR3 spans 14 amino acids. The CDR3 DNA reads as TGTGCCAGCAGCTTGGACAGGGGAGGCTATGGCTACACCTTC. Translated: CASSLDRGGYGYTF.